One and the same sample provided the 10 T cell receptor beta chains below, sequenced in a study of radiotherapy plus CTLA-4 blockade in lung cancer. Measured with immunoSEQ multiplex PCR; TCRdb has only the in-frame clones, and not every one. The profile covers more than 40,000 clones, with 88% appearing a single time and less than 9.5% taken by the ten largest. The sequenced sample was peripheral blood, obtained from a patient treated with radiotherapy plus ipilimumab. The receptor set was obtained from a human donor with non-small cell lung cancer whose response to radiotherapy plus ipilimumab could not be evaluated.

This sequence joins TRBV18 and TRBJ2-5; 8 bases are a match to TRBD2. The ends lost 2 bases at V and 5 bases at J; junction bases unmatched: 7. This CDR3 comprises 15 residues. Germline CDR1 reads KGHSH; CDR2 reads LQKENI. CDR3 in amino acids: CASSPGKREWETQYF. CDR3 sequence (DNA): TGTGCCAGCTCACCAGGAAAGCGGGAGTGGGAGACCCAGTACTTC.

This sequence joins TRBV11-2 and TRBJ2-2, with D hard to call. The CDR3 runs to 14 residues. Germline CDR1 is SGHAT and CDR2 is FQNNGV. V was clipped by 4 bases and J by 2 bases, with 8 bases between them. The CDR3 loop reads CASSYTDNTGELFF. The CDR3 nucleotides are TGTGCCAGCAGCTATACAGATAACACCGGGGAGCTGTTTTTT.

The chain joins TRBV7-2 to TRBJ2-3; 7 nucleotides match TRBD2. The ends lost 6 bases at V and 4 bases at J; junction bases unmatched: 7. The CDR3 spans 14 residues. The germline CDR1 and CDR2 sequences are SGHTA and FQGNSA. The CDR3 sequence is CASSSGLGADTQYF. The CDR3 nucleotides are TGTGCCAGCAGTTCTGGACTAGGTGCAGATACGCAGTATTTT.

Here the CDR3 reads CASSRQGTDTGELFF. CDR3 coding DNA: TGTGCCAGCTCGAGACAGGGTACCGACACCGGGGAGCTGTTTTTT. The chain uses TRBV6-6 and TRBJ2-2; 7 nucleotides match TRBD1. The CDR3 consists of 15 residues. After removal of 8 bases from V and 3 bases from J, the junction contained 9 bases not matched to a gene. Germline V gene sequence: CDR1 MNHNY, CDR2 SVGAGI (reference sequence).

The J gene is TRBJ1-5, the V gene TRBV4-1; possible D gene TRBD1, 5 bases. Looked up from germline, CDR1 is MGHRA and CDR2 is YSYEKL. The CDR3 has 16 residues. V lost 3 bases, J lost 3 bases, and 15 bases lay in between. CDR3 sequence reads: CASSQGEVAHNQPQHF. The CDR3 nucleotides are TGCGCCAGCAGCCAGGGGGAGGTGGCTCACAATCAGCCCCAGCATTTT.

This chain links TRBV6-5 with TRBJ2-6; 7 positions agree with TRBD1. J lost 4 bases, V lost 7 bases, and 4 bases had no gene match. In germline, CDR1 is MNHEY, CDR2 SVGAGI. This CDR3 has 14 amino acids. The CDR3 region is CASTTGAGANVLTF. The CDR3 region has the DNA TGTGCCAGCACCACAGGGGCGGGGGCCAACGTCCTGACTTTC.

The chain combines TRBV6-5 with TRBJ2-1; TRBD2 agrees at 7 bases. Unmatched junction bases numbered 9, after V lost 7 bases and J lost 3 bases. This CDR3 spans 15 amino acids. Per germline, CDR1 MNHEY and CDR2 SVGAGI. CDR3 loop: CASTSGSSGYNEQFF. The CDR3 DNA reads TGTGCCAGCACCTCGGGGTCTAGCGGCTACAATGAGCAGTTCTTC.

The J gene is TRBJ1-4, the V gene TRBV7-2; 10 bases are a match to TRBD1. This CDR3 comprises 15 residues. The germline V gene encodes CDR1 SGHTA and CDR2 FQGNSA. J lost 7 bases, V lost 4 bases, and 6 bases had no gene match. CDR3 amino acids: CASSSDRGRGEKLFF. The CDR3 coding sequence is TGTGCCAGCAGCTCCGACAGGGGGCGGGGTGAAAAACTGTTTTTT.

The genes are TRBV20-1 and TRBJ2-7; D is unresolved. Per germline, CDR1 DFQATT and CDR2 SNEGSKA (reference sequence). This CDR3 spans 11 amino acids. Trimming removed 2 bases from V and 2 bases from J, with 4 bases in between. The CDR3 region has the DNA TGCAGTGCTAGATCCACCTACGAGCAGTACTTC. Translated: CSARSTYEQYF.

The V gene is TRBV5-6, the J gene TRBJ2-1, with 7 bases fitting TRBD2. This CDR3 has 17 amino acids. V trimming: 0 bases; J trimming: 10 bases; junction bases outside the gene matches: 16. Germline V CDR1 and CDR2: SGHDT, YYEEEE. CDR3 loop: CASSLAIRRGEGNEQFF. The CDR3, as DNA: TGTGCCAGCAGCTTGGCTATCCGTCGGGGGGAGGGAAACGAGCAGTTCTTC. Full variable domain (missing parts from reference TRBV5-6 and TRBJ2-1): DAGVTQSPTHLIKTRGQQVTLRCSPKSGHDTVSWYQQALGQGPQFIFQYYEEEERQRGNFPDRFSGHQFPNYSSELNVNALLLGDSALYLCASSLAIRRGEGNEQFFGPGTRLTVL.